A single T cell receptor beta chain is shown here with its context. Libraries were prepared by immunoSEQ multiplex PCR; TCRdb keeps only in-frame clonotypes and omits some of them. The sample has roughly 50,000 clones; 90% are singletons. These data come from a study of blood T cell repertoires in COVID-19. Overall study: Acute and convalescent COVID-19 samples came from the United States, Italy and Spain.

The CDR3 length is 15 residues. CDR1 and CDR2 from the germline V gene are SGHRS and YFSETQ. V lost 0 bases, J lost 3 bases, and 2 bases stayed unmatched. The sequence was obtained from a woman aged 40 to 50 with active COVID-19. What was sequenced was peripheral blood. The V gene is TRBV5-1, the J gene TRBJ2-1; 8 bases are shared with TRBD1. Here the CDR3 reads CASSLGQGYYNEQFF. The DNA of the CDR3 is TGCGCCAGCAGCTTGGGACAGGGGTACTACAATGAGCAGTTCTTC. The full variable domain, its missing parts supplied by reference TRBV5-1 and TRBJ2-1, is KAGVTQTPRYLIKTRGQQVTLSCSPISGHRSVSWYQQTPGQGLQFLFEYFSETQRNKGNFPGRFSGRQFSNSRSEMNVSTLELGDSALYLCASSLGQGYYNEQFFGPGTRLTVL.